This T cell receptor beta chain was found in a study of blood T cell repertoires in COVID-19. Study overall: COVID-19 samples collected from the United States, Italy and Spain covered acute and convalescent phases.

Sequencing used immunoSEQ multiplex PCR; TCRdb keeps in-frame clones, though not all of them. The sample shows 150,000 to 200,000 clones, approximately 88% of them seen only once. CDR3 length: 14 amino acids. V lost 5 bases and J lost 4; bases outside the gene matches: 6. CDR1 LNHDA and CDR2 SQIVND come from the germline V gene (reference sequence). This chain connects TRBV19 to TRBJ2-7; 9 bases agree with TRBD1. The material sequenced was PBMCs or T cells enriched from blood (not recorded which). This receptor was identified in a young woman who had recovered from COVID-19. The CDR3 DNA reads TGTGCCAGTAGTTCCTCGACAGGGGGATACGAGCAGTACTTC. Translation gives CASSSSTGGYEQYF.